These T cell receptor beta chains were read from a single sample in a study of cytomegalovirus exposure and HLA in healthy donors. Data came from immunoSEQ multiplex PCR; TCRdb stores just in-frame clones and leaves some out. Seen here are around 120,000 clones, about 85% observed once, and the top ten hold over 0.2%. The source material was PBMCs. The receptors were sampled from a man over 45 in good health and CMV-seronegative. Both conserved end residues are part of each CDR3. The D gene is left open where the match is weak. A clone size is listed for some rows: how often the clone was seen (once, few, many), or a class if it is expanded.

J gene: TRBJ1-4; V gene: TRBV6-5; clone size: few; D gene: -; CDR3 protein: CASSPNGQLEKLFF; CDR3 DNA: TGTGCCAGCAGCCCCAACGGACAGCTTGAAAAACTGTTTTTT
J gene: TRBJ2-7; V gene: TRBV7-2; clone size: -; D gene: TRBD2; CDR3 protein: CASSSPGTSGRGYEQYF; CDR3 DNA: TGTGCCAGCAGCTCCCCAGGGACTAGCGGGCGGGGATACGAGCAGTACTTC
J gene: TRBJ1-4; V gene: TRBV28; clone size: -; D gene: TRBD1; CDR3 protein: CASSWTGSNEKLFF; CDR3 DNA: TGTGCCAGCAGTTGGACAGGGAGTAATGAAAAACTGTTTTTT
J gene: TRBJ2-7; V gene: TRBV11-2; clone size: -; D gene: -; CDR3 protein: CASSLDSARAYYEQYF; CDR3 DNA: TGTGCCAGCAGCTTAGATTCCGCAAGAGCGTACTACGAGCAGTACTTC
J gene: TRBJ1-6; V gene: TRBV7-2; clone size: -; D gene: TRBD1; CDR3 protein: CASSSRQGNSPLHF; CDR3 DNA: TGTGCCAGCAGCTCCCGACAGGGGAATTCACCCCTCCACTTT
J gene: TRBJ2-7; V gene: TRBV14; clone size: -; D gene: -; CDR3 protein: CASSQEDGPTYEQYF; CDR3 DNA: TGTGCCAGCAGCCAAGAGGATGGGCCCACCTACGAGCAGTACTTC
J gene: TRBJ2-7; V gene: TRBV4-1; clone size: -; D gene: TRBD2; CDR3 protein: CASSQRGLTSGYEQYF; CDR3 DNA: TGCGCCAGCAGCCAACGCGGGTTGACTAGCGGTTACGAGCAGTACTTC
J gene: TRBJ2-2; V gene: TRBV10-3; clone size: -; D gene: TRBD2; CDR3 protein: CAISRTSGSNTGELFF; CDR3 DNA: TGTGCCATCAGTAGGACTAGCGGGAGTAACACCGGGGAGCTGTTTTTT
J gene: TRBJ1-1; V gene: TRBV7-9; clone size: -; D gene: TRBD1; CDR3 protein: CASSKGQDSTEAFF; CDR3 DNA: TGTGCCAGCAGCAAGGGACAGGACTCTACTGAAGCTTTCTTT
J gene: TRBJ2-6; V gene: TRBV5-1; clone size: -; D gene: TRBD2; CDR3 protein: CASKDMAGGPGANVLTF; CDR3 DNA: TGCGCCAGCAAGGACATGGCGGGGGGGCCGGGGGCCAACGTCCTGACTTTC
J gene: TRBJ1-1; V gene: TRBV6-5; clone size: -; D gene: TRBD1; CDR3 protein: CASRAGTGNTEAFF; CDR3 DNA: TGTGCCAGCAGAGCCGGGACAGGGAACACTGAAGCTTTCTTT
J gene: TRBJ1-3; V gene: TRBV10-3; clone size: -; D gene: TRBD1; CDR3 protein: CAVVRDRGGNTIYF; CDR3 DNA: TGTGCCGTCGTCCGGGACAGGGGCGGAAACACCATATATTTT
J gene: TRBJ2-1; V gene: TRBV28; clone size: -; D gene: -; CDR3 protein: CASSFPLAHEQFF; CDR3 DNA: TGTGCCAGCAGTTTCCCACTAGCCCATGAGCAGTTCTTC
J gene: TRBJ2-7; V gene: TRBV5-4; clone size: -; D gene: TRBD2; CDR3 protein: CASTPGTSVTYEQYF; CDR3 DNA: TGTGCCAGCACACCCGGGACTAGCGTCACCTACGAGCAGTACTTC
J gene: TRBJ2-7; V gene: TRBV9; clone size: -; D gene: TRBD2; CDR3 protein: CASSVLPGLAYEQYF; CDR3 DNA: TGTGCCAGCAGCGTTCTACCGGGACTAGCCTACGAGCAGTACTTC
J gene: TRBJ1-2; V gene: TRBV9; clone size: -; D gene: -; CDR3 protein: CASSVAANYGYTF; CDR3 DNA: TGTGCCAGCAGCGTAGCGGCTAACTATGGCTACACCTTC
J gene: TRBJ2-5; V gene: TRBV11-2; clone size: -; D gene: TRBD1; CDR3 protein: CASSSITGVGETQYF; CDR3 DNA: TGTGCCAGCAGCTCGATCACAGGGGTGGGAGAGACCCAGTACTTC
J gene: TRBJ2-1; V gene: TRBV18; clone size: -; D gene: -; CDR3 protein: CASSRAGYGNEQFF; CDR3 DNA: TGTGCCAGCAGCCGGGCAGGGTACGGGAATGAGCAGTTCTTC
J gene: TRBJ2-3; V gene: TRBV2; clone size: -; D gene: TRBD2; CDR3 protein: CASSVPSGVGDTQYF; CDR3 DNA: TGTGCCAGCAGTGTCCCTAGCGGGGTGGGTGATACGCAGTATTTT
J gene: TRBJ2-3; V gene: TRBV6-5; clone size: once; D gene: TRBD1; CDR3 protein: CASSRGTGETDTQYF; CDR3 DNA: TGTGCCAGCAGCCGTGGGACAGGGGAAACAGATACGCAGTATTTT
J gene: TRBJ1-1; V gene: TRBV27; clone size: -; D gene: -; CDR3 protein: CASSFWLGGAEAFF; CDR3 DNA: TGTGCCAGCAGTTTCTGGTTGGGGGGGGCTGAAGCTTTCTTT
J gene: TRBJ2-7; V gene: TRBV7-2; clone size: -; D gene: TRBD2; CDR3 protein: CASRLAGGPYEQYF; CDR3 DNA: TGTGCCAGCAGGTTAGCGGGGGGGCCGTACGAGCAGTACTTC
J gene: TRBJ2-7; V gene: TRBV5-6; clone size: -; D gene: -; CDR3 protein: CASSATQGSYEQYF; CDR3 DNA: TGTGCCAGCAGCGCAACTCAGGGGAGCTACGAGCAGTACTTC
J gene: TRBJ2-3; V gene: TRBV5-1; clone size: -; D gene: -; CDR3 protein: CASSLDGPTDTQYF; CDR3 DNA: TGCGCCAGCAGCTTGGATGGGCCCACAGATACGCAGTATTTT
J gene: TRBJ2-3; V gene: TRBV25-1; clone size: once; D gene: TRBD2; CDR3 protein: CASSEAGVSGTDTQYF; CDR3 DNA: TGTGCCAGCAGTGAAGCGGGGGTTTCAGGCACAGATACGCAGTATTTT
J gene: TRBJ1-2; V gene: TRBV10-3; clone size: -; D gene: -; CDR3 protein: CAISESGGRYGYTF; CDR3 DNA: TGTGCCATCAGTGAGTCCGGCGGGCGTTATGGCTACACCTTC
J gene: TRBJ2-7; V gene: TRBV2; clone size: -; D gene: -; CDR3 protein: CASSTRDEQYF; CDR3 DNA: TGTGCCAGCAGTACTCGGGACGAGCAGTACTTC
J gene: TRBJ2-3; V gene: TRBV5-1; clone size: -; D gene: TRBD2; CDR3 protein: CASSRGLAGGIRATDTQYF; CDR3 DNA: TGCGCCAGCAGCCGCGGACTAGCGGGAGGGATTCGTGCCACAGATACGCAGTATTTT
J gene: TRBJ2-4; V gene: TRBV5-4; clone size: -; D gene: TRBD2; CDR3 protein: CASSSTGLVKNIQYF; CDR3 DNA: TGTGCCAGCAGCTCTACAGGACTAGTCAAAAACATTCAGTACTTC
J gene: TRBJ2-2; V gene: TRBV28; clone size: -; D gene: -; CDR3 protein: CASRGADTGELFF; CDR3 DNA: TGTGCCAGCAGGGGGGCGGACACCGGGGAGCTGTTTTTT
J gene: TRBJ2-3; V gene: TRBV5-1; clone size: -; D gene: TRBD2; CDR3 protein: CASSSSSGNTDTQYF; CDR3 DNA: TGCGCCAGCAGCTCCTCTAGCGGTAACACAGATACGCAGTATTTT
J gene: TRBJ2-5; V gene: TRBV18; clone size: once; D gene: -; CDR3 protein: CASSPVFSGMSVETQYF; CDR3 DNA: TGTGCCAGCTCACCGGTTTTTTCCGGGATGAGCGTGGAGACCCAGTACTTC
J gene: TRBJ2-2; V gene: TRBV30; clone size: -; D gene: TRBD1; CDR3 protein: CAWNAARTGNTGELFF; CDR3 DNA: TGTGCCTGGAACGCGGCACGGACAGGGAACACCGGGGAGCTGTTTTTT
J gene: TRBJ2-5; V gene: TRBV27; clone size: -; D gene: TRBD2; CDR3 protein: CASSLAGKETQYF; CDR3 DNA: TGTGCCAGCTCACTAGCGGGGAAAGAGACCCAGTACTTC
J gene: TRBJ2-7; V gene: TRBV6-1; clone size: -; D gene: -; CDR3 protein: CATEATGAPYEQYF; CDR3 DNA: TGTGCCACCGAAGCGACAGGAGCGCCCTACGAGCAGTACTTC
J gene: TRBJ1-2; V gene: TRBV18; clone size: -; D gene: -; CDR3 protein: CASSPVQEGYTF; CDR3 DNA: TGTGCCAGCTCACCAGTCCAGGAAGGCTACACCTTC
J gene: TRBJ1-1; V gene: TRBV7-2; clone size: once; D gene: -; CDR3 protein: CASSLLPEGTEAFF; CDR3 DNA: TGTGCCAGCAGCTTACTCCCCGAGGGCACTGAAGCTTTCTTT
J gene: TRBJ1-1; V gene: TRBV7-3; clone size: -; D gene: -; CDR3 protein: CASSLNRAVNTEAFF; CDR3 DNA: TGTGCCAGCAGCTTAAACCGTGCGGTGAACACTGAAGCTTTCTTT
J gene: TRBJ2-7; V gene: TRBV2; clone size: -; D gene: -; CDR3 protein: CASTGRDEQYF; CDR3 DNA: TGTGCCAGCACTGGGCGCGACGAGCAGTACTTC
J gene: TRBJ2-2; V gene: TRBV4-2; clone size: -; D gene: -; CDR3 protein: CASSQPTGELFF; CDR3 DNA: TGTGCCAGCAGTCAACCAACCGGGGAGCTGTTTTTT
J gene: TRBJ1-5; V gene: TRBV7-2; clone size: -; D gene: TRBD1; CDR3 protein: CASSPDRQGGQPQHF; CDR3 DNA: TGTGCCAGCAGCCCGGACCGGCAGGGGGGCCAGCCCCAGCATTTT
J gene: TRBJ1-6; V gene: TRBV9; clone size: -; D gene: -; CDR3 protein: CASSVVGGPDSLLHF; CDR3 DNA: TGTGCCAGCAGCGTAGTCGGCGGTCCGGATTCACTCCTCCACTTT
J gene: TRBJ1-2; V gene: TRBV11-2; clone size: -; D gene: -; CDR3 protein: CASSPGPGLNYGYTF; CDR3 DNA: TGTGCCAGCAGCCCTGGACCCGGACTGAACTATGGCTACACCTTC
J gene: TRBJ1-1; V gene: TRBV11-3; clone size: -; D gene: -; CDR3 protein: CASSFSADGTEAFF; CDR3 DNA: TGTGCCAGCAGCTTTTCCGCCGACGGGACTGAAGCTTTCTTT
J gene: TRBJ1-2; V gene: TRBV6-6; clone size: -; D gene: TRBD1; CDR3 protein: CASSYATGYYGYTF; CDR3 DNA: TGTGCCAGCAGTTACGCGACAGGGTACTATGGCTACACCTTC
J gene: TRBJ2-7; V gene: TRBV5-1; clone size: -; D gene: -; CDR3 protein: CASSLGTNLYEQYF; CDR3 DNA: TGCGCCAGCAGCTTGGGGACTAATTTATACGAGCAGTACTTC
J gene: TRBJ2-5; V gene: TRBV28; clone size: -; D gene: -; CDR3 protein: CASSLFVPTQYF; CDR3 DNA: TGTGCCAGCAGTTTATTCGTCCCGACCCAGTACTTC
J gene: TRBJ2-2; V gene: TRBV9; clone size: -; D gene: -; CDR3 protein: CASSVQGLFTGELFF; CDR3 DNA: TGTGCCAGCAGCGTACAGGGGCTTTTCACCGGGGAGCTGTTTTTT
J gene: TRBJ1-1; V gene: TRBV18; clone size: -; D gene: TRBD1; CDR3 protein: CASSPTQGARNTEAFF; CDR3 DNA: TGTGCCAGCTCACCCACGCAGGGGGCACGGAACACTGAAGCTTTCTTT
J gene: TRBJ2-1; V gene: TRBV5-4; clone size: -; D gene: -; CDR3 protein: CASSLPQGFPPNEQFF; CDR3 DNA: TGTGCCAGCAGCTTGCCCCAGGGCTTCCCCCCAAATGAGCAGTTCTTC
J gene: TRBJ1-3; V gene: TRBV7-9; clone size: -; D gene: TRBD1; CDR3 protein: CASSLERQGSGNTIYF; CDR3 DNA: TGTGCCAGCAGCTTGGAAAGACAGGGCTCTGGAAACACCATATATTTT
J gene: TRBJ1-4; V gene: TRBV30; clone size: -; D gene: -; CDR3 protein: CAWSPPPGTGEKLFF; CDR3 DNA: TGTGCCTGGAGTCCCCCCCCGGGAACTGGTGAAAAACTGTTTTTT